This passage covers 5 T cell receptor beta chains from one sample sequenced in a study of cytomegalovirus exposure and HLA in healthy donors. The PCR had 60 Vbeta and 13 Jbeta primers. Data came from immunoSEQ multiplex PCR; TCRdb stores just in-frame clones and leaves some out. Here the sample spans some 180,000 clones, around 80% being singletons. The sample comprised PBMCs. The receptors originated from a man aged 18 to 29 in good health and CMV-seronegative.

V usage is TRBV7-9 and J usage is TRBJ2-1, with TRBD2 matching 11 bases. The CDR3 runs 14 residues. The J segment lost 14 bases and the V segment lost 1 base, leaving 7 bases of the junction unmatched. The V gene's germline CDR1 is SEHNR and CDR2 FQNEAQ (reference sequence). CDR3 loop: CASSLGTSGFGEFF. For the CDR3, the DNA is TGTGCCAGCAGCTTAGGGACTAGCGGGTTTGGAGAGTTCTTC.

The chain has TRBV11-1 and TRBJ2-4; possible D gene TRBD1, 6 bases. V shed 5 bases and J shed 3 bases, with 20 bases lying between them. From germline, CDR1 is SGHAT and CDR2 FQDESV (reference sequence). CDR3 length equals 17 residues. CDR3 sequence reads: CASSAPDRSGVKNIQYF. The CDR3 DNA sequence: TGTGCCAGCAGCGCCCCCGACAGATCAGGGGTCAAAAACATTCAGTACTTC.

This chain uses TRBV4-3 with TRBJ2-4, with D possibly being TRBD2 (5 bases). The CDR3 covers 17 residues. Looked up from germline, CDR1 is LGHNA and CDR2 is YSLEER. V shed 3 bases and J shed 2 bases, with 17 bases lying between them. In DNA form, the CDR3 reads TGCGCCAGCAGCCACGCAGACCCGGGGATTTCCAAAAACATTCAGTACTTC. It specifies CASSHADPGISKNIQYF.

The chain has TRBV6-4 and TRBJ2-1, with TRBD2 matching over 11 bases. V lost 6 bases and J lost 9; bases outside the gene matches: 10. Germline-derived CDR1 and CDR2 are MRHNA and SNTAGT. The CDR3 extends over 15 amino acids. The CDR3 nucleotides are TGTGCCAGCAGCCAAGGGACTAGCGGTAGGGGTGAGCAGTTCTTC. This sequence encodes CASSQGTSGRGEQFF.

The chain couples TRBV30 to TRBJ2-1; D is perhaps TRBD1 (6 bases). Germline loops: CDR1 GTSNPN, CDR2 SVGIG (reference sequence). Trimming took 1 base from V and 2 from J, leaving 9 bases between them. This CDR3 has 14 residues. The CDR3 is CAWSAGVPYNEQFF. CDR3 in DNA: TGTGCCTGGAGTGCAGGGGTCCCCTACAATGAGCAGTTCTTC.